What follows describes a single T cell receptor (beta chain). This may stem from a read error, because a much larger clone lies one nucleotide away. These data are taken from a study of T-cell reconstitution after alpha-beta-depleted transplantation in children. The library targeted TCRbeta and was prepared with unique molecular identifiers. TCRdb recomputed calls from the PCR reads with MiXCR, one row per CDR3 protein. The data hold 600,000 or so distinct CDR3 sequences, with 23% observed a single time. Germline values: CDR1 DFQATT, CDR2 SNEGSKA (reference sequence). V was trimmed by 1 base and J by 3 bases, leaving 15 bases between them. The CDR3 is 15 amino acids.

Specimen: PBMCs, mostly from graft donor cells, collected 360 days after TCRalphabeta/CD19-depleted stem cell transplant. This TCR was sampled from a boy less than two years old who had a stem cell transplant for acute myeloid leukemia, so the T cells may come from the graft donor. The genes are TRBV20-1 and TRBJ2-5; perhaps TRBD1 as D (6 bases). The CDR3 protein is CSARVIGGNEETQYF. CDR3 nucleotides: TGCAGTGCTAGAGTAATAGGGGGTAATGAAGAGACCCAGTACTTC.